This T cell receptor beta chain was profiled in a study of blood T cells in healthy people across ages. CDR1 DFQATT and CDR2 SNEGSKA come from the germline V gene (reference sequence). The CDR3 consists of 13 residues. For the second PCR, which ran for about 7 to 11 cycles, a sample-barcoded 5' primer and a J-beta primer mix were used. TCRdb called the 5' RACE reads again in MiXCR, with one record for every CDR3 protein. The sample holds about 400,000 distinct CDR3 sequences, about 52% seen once. The clonotype originates from a man between 60 and 75 years old in good health. The chain recombines TRBV20-1 with TRBJ2-5, with 9 bases matching TRBD1. Source material: blood. The CDR3 protein is CSALQGAEETQYF. The CDR3 DNA reads as TGCAGCGCGTTACAGGGGGCTGAAGAGACCCAGTACTTC.